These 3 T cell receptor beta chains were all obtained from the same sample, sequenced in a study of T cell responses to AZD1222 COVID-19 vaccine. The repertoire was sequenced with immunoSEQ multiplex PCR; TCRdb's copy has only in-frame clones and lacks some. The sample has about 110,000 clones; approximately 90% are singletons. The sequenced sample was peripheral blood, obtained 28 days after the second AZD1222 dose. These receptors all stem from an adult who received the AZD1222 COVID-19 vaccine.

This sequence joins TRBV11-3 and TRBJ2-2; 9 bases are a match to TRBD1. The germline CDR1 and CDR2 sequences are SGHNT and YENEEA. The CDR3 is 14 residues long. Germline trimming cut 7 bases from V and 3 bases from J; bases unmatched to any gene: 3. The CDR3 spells CASTGQGDTGELFF. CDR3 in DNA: TGTGCCAGCACGGGACAGGGAGACACCGGGGAGCTGTTTTTT.

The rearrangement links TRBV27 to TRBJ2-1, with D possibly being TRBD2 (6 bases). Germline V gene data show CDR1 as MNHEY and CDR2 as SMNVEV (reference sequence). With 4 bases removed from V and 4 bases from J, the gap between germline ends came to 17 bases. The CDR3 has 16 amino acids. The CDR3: CASSWRGGLPYNEQFF. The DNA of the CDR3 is TGTGCCAGCAGTTGGAGGGGAGGCCTTCCTTACAATGAGCAGTTCTTC.

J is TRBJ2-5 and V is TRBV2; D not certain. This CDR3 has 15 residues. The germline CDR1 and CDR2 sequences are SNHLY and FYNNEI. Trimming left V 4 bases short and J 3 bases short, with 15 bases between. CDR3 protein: CASSGQGVTKETQYF. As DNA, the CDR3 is TGTGCCAGCAGTGGTCAAGGAGTTACCAAAGAGACCCAGTACTTC.